A selection of T cell receptor beta chains follows, all from one sample in a study of beta chain features in type 1 diabetes. Libraries were prepared by immunoSEQ multiplex PCR; TCRdb keeps only in-frame clonotypes and omits some of them. There are approximately 38,000 clones in the sample; 45% to 50% occur only once, and roughly 0.7% lies in the top ten. The sequencing input was central memory CD4+ T cells from blood. The receptor set was obtained from a woman aged 18-30 years in good health. The CDR3 runs from the conserved cysteine through the conserved F or W. Rows give clone size only sometimes, using once, few, many, or a class for an expanded clone.

cdr3_aa,clone_size,v_call
CASSDAPGAYEQYF,-,TRBV6-1
CASSKGLGSTDTQYF,-,TRBV11-2
CASSVIPTGETQYF,few,TRBV9
CASSLGTVKSDTQYF,-,TRBV5-1
CASSVVQKNTEAFF,-,TRBV9
CAWSRGKSGNEQYF,-,TRBV30
CASSSRAGRTVAQHF,-,TRBV5-6
CASSLAGGGNEQFF,-,TRBV10-2
CAWSVWGAGELFF,-,TRBV30
CASTLGGRHGDIQYF,-,TRBV19
CASSLGTVNYEQYF,few,TRBV7-9
CASSWERGNHEQYF,few,TRBV6-1
CASSQRVSGGNEQFF,few,TRBV4-1
CATKRASGVHNEQFF,-,TRBV6-1
CASRSMDRGDEQYF,-,TRBV27
CASSLAGGSGRAEGDETQYF,-,TRBV5-5
CAWRQGNSPLHF,-,TRBV30
CASSALQGGSGNTIYF,-,TRBV6-1
CASSSLAGGPNEQFF,few,TRBV5-1
CASRPGTTLGPQHF,-,TRBV6-6
CASSPGTDTQYF,-,TRBV21-1
CASSLNSYNQPQHF,-,TRBV7-9
CAISAGTAGAHSNQPQHF,-,TRBV10-3
CASSVLDRGYEQYF,-,TRBV6-1
CAISDSGSSYNEQFF,few,TRBV10-3
CASSLGSRQGGGYTF,-,TRBV5-4
CASSNVQGHEQFF,-,TRBV19
CASSASGYNEQFF,few,TRBV6-5
CASSQVASQETQYF,-,TRBV4-2
CASSPGQSSEAFF,few,TRBV18
CASSRLGGYQETGELFF,-,TRBV4-1
CASSITGGRSGNTIYF,-,TRBV7-2
CASSGLSGFHNEQFF,-,TRBV2
CASSIQETQYF,few,TRBV7-2
CASSYSQTGETQYF,-,TRBV6-5
CSVVGGNQLQYF,-,TRBV29-1
CASSQRSSGNTIYF,few,TRBV4-1
CASGDQRTGSSYNEQFF,few,TRBV12-5
CASSGGTSGMSDTQYF,once,TRBV5-8
CSVQPYENTIYF,few,TRBV29-1
CASSRTEFGGYTF,-,TRBV5-6
CASSWSSSYEQYF,-,TRBV2
CASTTRGTSPLHF,few,TRBV19
CASSLEQGAYEQYF,-,TRBV7-7
CAAHSNRANYGYTF,-,TRBV10-3
CASSVPGQGTDTQYF,-,TRBV7-6
CASMRLADSYEQYF,-,TRBV19
CASSDNRGSAAQPQHF,-,TRBV25-1
CASSFAAGDGYTF,few,TRBV7-8
CASSDPGQGSSYEQYF,-,TRBV10-2
CASSIVRTGMHGYTF,-,TRBV19
CASSEYSLQYF,-,TRBV25-1
CASSLATRGDRAYGYTF,few,TRBV5-5
CASSLSGDTEAFF,-,TRBV7-6
CASSATGTSRRLEQYF,-,TRBV7-2
CASSLQGGTDTQYF,-,TRBV7-3
CASSLARGGRALDTQYF,-,TRBV7-2
CASSRTSGGTQEGELFF,-,TRBV9
CATKEENTDTQYF,-,TRBV10-3
CASSERPGQGGQPQHF,-,TRBV6-1